Ten or more counts support the clone carrying this T cell receptor (beta chain). The antigen is unknown. Molecular barcoded adaptors covering alpha/delta and beta/gamma chains were used on 400 to 450 ng RNA. TCRdb ran MiXCR on the reads and lists one entry per CDR3 protein. This table has tens of thousands of distinct CDR3 sequences, roughly 18% appearing once. This record belongs to a study of read filtering for tumor transcriptome and immune sequencing. Points from the study as a whole: Single-read clonotypes: about 81.9% of IR-seq clonotypes (approximately 3.7% of reads), roughly 73% of RNA-seq clonotypes (roughly 49% of reads). This fraction held mixed bone marrow immune cells after CD138-negative sorting.

This clonotype was obtained from a donor aged 40 or older with multiple myeloma. The sample taken for sequencing was a population of CD138-negative cells sorted from bone marrow.

For the CDR3, the DNA is TGCAGCGTTGAAGAAACCGCTGCAGATACGCAGTATTTT. It codes for CSVEETAADTQYF. The rearrangement joins TRBV29-1 to TRBJ2-3; D is ambiguous. Trimming took off 0 bases at V and 4 bases at J, with 8 bases between the two ends. The CDR3 has 13 residues. The germline V gene encodes CDR1 SQVTM and CDR2 ANQGSEA.